This TCR beta chain was retrieved from a study of blood T cell repertoires in COVID-19. Per germline, CDR1 MGHRA and CDR2 YSYEKL. The germline V and J ends were trimmed by 0 bases and 6 bases, with 8 bases remaining between them. The CDR3 totals 13 residues. Produced via immunoSEQ multiplex PCR; TCRdb's table is partial and in-frame only. The data contain around 37,000 clones, about 76% of them singletons. V and J are TRBV4-1 and TRBJ1-2; D is possibly TRBD1 (5 bases). The sample taken for sequencing was peripheral blood. The clonotype originates from a man between 70 and 80 years old with COVID-19, enrolled during active disease. CDR3 amino acids: CASSQEFRDGYTF. DNA for the CDR3: TGCGCCAGCAGCCAAGAGTTCAGGGATGGCTACACCTTC.